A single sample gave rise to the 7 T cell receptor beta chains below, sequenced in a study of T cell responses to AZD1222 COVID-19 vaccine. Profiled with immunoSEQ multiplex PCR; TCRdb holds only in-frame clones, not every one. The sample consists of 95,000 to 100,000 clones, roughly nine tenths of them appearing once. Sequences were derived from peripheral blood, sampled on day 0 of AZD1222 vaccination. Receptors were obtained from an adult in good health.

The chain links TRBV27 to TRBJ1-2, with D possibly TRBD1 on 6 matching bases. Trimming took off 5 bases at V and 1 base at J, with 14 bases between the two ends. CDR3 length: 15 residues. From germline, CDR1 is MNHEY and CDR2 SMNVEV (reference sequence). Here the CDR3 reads CASSPWTAINYGYTF. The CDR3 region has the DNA TGTGCCAGCAGTCCCTGGACAGCTATTAACTATGGCTACACCTTC.

CDR3 DNA: TGTGCCAGCAGTTACTCCCTGGGTGAGCAGTTCTTC. Translation gives CASSYSLGEQFF. The rearrangement uses TRBV6-5 and TRBJ2-1; the D is unclear. Looked up from germline, CDR1 is MNHEY and CDR2 is SVGAGI. CDR3 length equals 12 residues. The ends were cut back, 0 bases at V and 9 bases at J, with 6 bases in the middle.

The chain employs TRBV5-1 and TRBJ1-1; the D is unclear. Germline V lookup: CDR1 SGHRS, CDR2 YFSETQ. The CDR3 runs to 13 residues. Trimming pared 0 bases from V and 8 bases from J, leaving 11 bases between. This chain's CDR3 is CASSLALGPEAFF. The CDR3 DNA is TGCGCCAGCAGCTTGGCCTTAGGGCCCGAAGCTTTCTTT.

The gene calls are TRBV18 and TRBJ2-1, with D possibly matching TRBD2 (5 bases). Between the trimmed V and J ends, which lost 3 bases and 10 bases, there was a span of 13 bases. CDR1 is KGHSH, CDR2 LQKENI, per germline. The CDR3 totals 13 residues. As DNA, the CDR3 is TGTGCCAGCTCACCCCCTGGGAGCATGGAGCAGTTCTTC. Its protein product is CASSPPGSMEQFF.

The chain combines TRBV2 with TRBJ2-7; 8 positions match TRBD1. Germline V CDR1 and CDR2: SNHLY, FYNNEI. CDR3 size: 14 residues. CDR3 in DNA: TGTGCTAGCGGTGCACAGGGGGATATGTACGAGCAGTACTTC. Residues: CASGAQGDMYEQYF.

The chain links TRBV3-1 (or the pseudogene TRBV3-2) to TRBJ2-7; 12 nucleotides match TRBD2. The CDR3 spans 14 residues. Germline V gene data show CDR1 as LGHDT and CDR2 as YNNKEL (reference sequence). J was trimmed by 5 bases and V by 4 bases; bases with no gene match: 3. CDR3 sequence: CASSLTSGSDEQYF. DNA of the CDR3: TGTGCCAGCAGCCTGACTAGCGGGAGCGACGAGCAGTACTTC.

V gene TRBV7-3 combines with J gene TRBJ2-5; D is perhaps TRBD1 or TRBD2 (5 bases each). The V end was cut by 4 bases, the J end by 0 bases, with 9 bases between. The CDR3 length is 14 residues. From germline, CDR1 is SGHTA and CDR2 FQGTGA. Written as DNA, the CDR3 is TGTGCCAGCAGCTCGGGACCGAACCAAGAGACCCAGTACTTC. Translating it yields CASSSGPNQETQYF.